The 10 T cell receptor beta chains given below trace back to one sample, sequenced in a study of blood T cell repertoires in COVID-19. TCRdb's table, derived via immunoSEQ multiplex PCR, lists solely in-frame clones and lacks some. Counted here are over 150,000 clones, roughly 80% occurring once; the ten biggest clones make up less than 8.5%. The sequencing input was PBMCs or T cells enriched from blood (not recorded which). Receptors originate from a man in his forties or fifties who had recovered from COVID-19.

This clone was seen only once. V is TRBV5-6 and J is TRBJ1-1, with D possibly matching TRBD1 (5 bases). CDR1 is SGHDT, CDR2 YYEEEE, per germline. This CDR3 is 14 amino acids long. V was pared by 4 bases and J by 0 bases, with 10 bases between. CDR3: CASSRQRVNTEAFF. DNA for the CDR3: TGTGCCAGCAGCAGACAGAGAGTGAACACTGAAGCTTTCTTT.

The chain recombines TRBV4-1 with TRBJ2-7, with 8 bases fitting TRBD1. Germline CDR1 reads MGHRA; CDR2 reads YSYEKL. V trimming: 5 bases; J trimming: 3 bases; junction bases outside the gene matches: 6. This CDR3 contains 14 residues. Written as DNA, the CDR3 is TGCGCCAGCAGCTTCGACAGGGGCGTCTACGAGCAGTACTTC. Its translation is CASSFDRGVYEQYF.

The V gene is TRBV5-1, the J gene TRBJ1-2; 10 bases fit TRBD1. Per the germline V gene, CDR1 is SGHRS and CDR2 is YFSETQ. The V and J ends lost 6 bases and 4 bases, in that order; junction bases with no gene match: 6. The CDR3 is 14 amino acids. The chain's CDR3 is CASTGDRGSYGYTF. CDR3 DNA: TGCGCCAGCACCGGGGACAGGGGAAGCTATGGCTACACCTTC.

This chain uses TRBV5-1 with TRBJ1-6; TRBD1 is a possible D gene (6 bases). Germline CDR1 is SGHRS and CDR2 is YFSETQ. V was pared by 0 bases and J by 4 bases, with 8 bases between. This CDR3 has 15 amino acids. CDR3 DNA: TGCGCCAGCAGCTTGGAACAGGGTTATAATTCACCCCTCCACTTT. Translated, it gives CASSLEQGYNSPLHF.

The chain couples TRBV7-8 to TRBJ1-4; no reliable D call. The germline V gene has CDR1 SGHVS and CDR2 FQNEAQ. The CDR3 extends over 15 amino acids. The V and J ends lost 0 bases and 8 bases respectively, with 13 bases between them. DNA for the CDR3: TGTGCCAGCAGCTTAGCGGGAGGCAGTGGGGAAAAACTGTTTTTT. It encodes CASSLAGGSGEKLFF.

V gene TRBV15 combines with J gene TRBJ2-7; tentative D call: TRBD1 (5 bases). Germline V gives CDR1 LNHNV, CDR2 YYDKDF (reference sequence). V gave up 0 bases and J gave up 3 bases, with 6 bases separating them. This CDR3 is built from 13 residues. CDR3 nucleotides: TGTGCCACCAGCAGAGATACAGGCTACGAGCAGTACTTC. As protein: CATSRDTGYEQYF. Based on the CDR3 plus reference TRBV15 and TRBJ2-7, the full variable domain is DAMVIQNPRYQVTQFGKPVTLSCSQTLNHNVMYWYQQKSSQAPKLLFHYYDKDFNNEADTPDNFQSRRPNTSFCFLDIRSPGLGDTAMYLCATSRDTGYEQYFGPGTRLTVT.

This clone was counted only a few times. The V and J genes are TRBV2 and TRBJ1-2; TRBD1 matches at 7 bases. The CDR3 runs 13 residues. In germline, CDR1 is SNHLY, CDR2 FYNNEI. V trimming: 3 bases; J trimming: 5 bases; junction bases outside the gene matches: 3. CDR3 region: CASSENRGYGYTF. The CDR3 nucleotides are TGTGCCAGCAGTGAGAACAGGGGATATGGCTACACCTTC. Variable domain in full (rest from reference TRBV2 and TRBJ1-2): EPEVTQTPSHQVTQMGQEVILRCVPISNHLYFYWYRQILGQKVEFLVSFYNNEISEKSEIFDDQFSVERPDGSNFTLKIRSTKLEDSAMYFCASSENRGYGYTFGSGTRLTVV.

The chain couples TRBV10-3 to TRBJ1-1; D unclear. V lost 1 base, J lost 0 bases, and 6 bases lay in between. Germline V gene sequence: CDR1 ENHRY, CDR2 SYGVKD. The CDR3 contains 14 residues. This CDR3 reads CAISEFGLNTEAFF. Written as DNA, the CDR3 is TGTGCCATCAGTGAGTTTGGCTTGAACACTGAAGCTTTCTTT.

J is TRBJ1-1 and V is TRBV7-2; weak D call: TRBD1 (5 bases). The length of the CDR3 is 16 residues. In germline, CDR1 is SGHTA, CDR2 FQGNSA. The V end lost 5 bases, the J end lost 1 base, and 17 bases lay between the germline ends. CDR3 coding DNA: TGTGCCAGCAGCCAGGGTCTTTCCCTTCCGAACACTGAAGCTTTCTTT. Translation: CASSQGLSLPNTEAFF.

The chain has TRBV5-5 and TRBJ1-6; the D is unclear. The CDR3 has 16 residues. Trimming shortened V by 1 base and J by 1 base, and 9 bases separated the two germline ends. Germline CDR1 and CDR2: SGHKS and YYEKEE (reference sequence). CDR3 coding DNA: TGTGCCAGCAGCTTGCTTGTCGGTTCCTATAATTCACCCCTCCACTTT. As protein: CASSLLVGSYNSPLHF.